This TCR beta chain was recovered during a study of blood T cells in healthy people across ages. Study information: The template switching approach captured approximately one barcoded beta molecule for every two T cells. Overall study results and limits: Comparison with aged donors showed that long-lived donors had more naive CD4+ cells and higher diversity. Diversity estimates from one million T cells were considered underestimates. Using unsorted PBMCs precluded a conclusive naive versus antigen-experienced comparison.

Worth noting for this clonotype: What it binds is unknown. An end of the junction does not agree with germline; a read error may underlie this.

The use of a sample-barcoded 5' primer and a J-beta primer mix characterized a second PCR of about 6 to 12 cycles. TCRdb redid the calling of the 5' RACE reads with MiXCR, one entry per CDR3 protein. The sample has some 1.5 million distinct CDR3 sequences, 28% seen once. Germline V gene lookup returns CDR1 GTSNPN and CDR2 SVGIG (reference sequence). CDR3 length: 15 residues. Sequencing input: blood. The chain links TRBV30 to TRBJ2-7, with 10 bases matching TRBD2. The receptor was isolated from a woman in her 30s in good health. The CDR3 spells CARSPVAGGNYEQYF. Written as DNA, the CDR3 is TGTGCCCGGAGTCCTGTAGCGGGGGGAAATTACGAGCAGTACTTC.